This TCR beta chain was observed in a study of CD8 T cells in Susac syndrome. Study information: When blood was drawn, the patients with Susac syndrome were therapy-naive, on corticosteroids, or on intravenous immunoglobulin alone.

RNA totalling roughly 0.45 to 1 ug underwent reverse transcription with random hexamers. By means of immunoSEQ multiplex PCR, TCR beta CDR3 spanning 54 Vbeta and 13 Jbeta underwent amplification. TCRdb passed the immunoSEQ multiplex PCR reads through MiXCR, listing each CDR3 protein once. There are about 120,000 distinct CDR3 sequences in the sample; 96% occur only once, and 0.12% to 0.15% lies in the top ten. The origin of this receptor is a human donor with Susac syndrome. Sequencing was carried out using CD4+ T cells from PBMCs.

In nucleotides, the CDR3 is TGCAGCGCCCGGAGGGGGGGAATCACCGGGGAGCTGTTTTTT. Amino acid sequence: CSARRGGITGELFF. V is TRBV29-1 and J is TRBJ2-2; tentatively, D is TRBD2 (7 bases). The CDR3 has 14 residues. Germline CDR1 SQVTM, CDR2 ANQGSEA. V dropped 7 bases and J dropped 4 bases, with 16 bases sitting between them.